This T cell receptor beta chain was identified in a study of vaccination and CD4 T cells after COVID-19. Study-wide results and caveats: A nonsignificant rise from about 20 to 38 was seen in the median number of SARS-CoV-2-reactive clonotypes.

Documented time point: late sampling 161 to 241 days after vaccination in a few convalescent patients. US Alpha, Beta and Delta variants postdated the positive PCR dates, which ran from March to December 2020. TCRdb reprocessed the PCR reads via MiXCR and lists one record per CDR3 protein. The repertoire holds roughly 28,000 distinct CDR3 sequences, with roughly 50% as singletons. This clonotype was observed a few times. Its antigen is undetermined. This CDR3 has 13 residues. V was shortened by 3 bases and J by 8 bases, with 16 bases between the two germline ends. Germline assignment: CDR1 DFQATT and CDR2 SNEGSKA (reference sequence).

The source material was CD4+ T cells from blood, sampled about 7 months after SARS-CoV-2 vaccination. The chain joins TRBV20-1 to TRBJ1-2; D gene unclear. The clonotype was recovered from a human donor who had recovered from COVID-19. This CDR3 is CSASPGWFGGYTF. Written as DNA, the CDR3 is TGCAGTGCTAGTCCGGGGTGGTTCGGCGGCTACACCTTC.